The 27 T cell receptor beta chains below were found in one sample sequenced in a study of blood T cell repertoires in COVID-19. The protocol was immunoSEQ multiplex PCR, while the TCRdb copy is restricted to in-frame clones and leaves out a portion. Altogether about 300,000 clones are present, under 90% being singletons, with the ten largest covering around 4.6%. Sequencing was performed on PBMCs or T cells enriched from blood (not recorded which). These receptors came from a man younger than 40 who had recovered from COVID-19.

J is TRBJ2-2 and V is TRBV7-6, with 8 bases lining up with TRBD1. The V and J ends lost 8 bases and 2 bases, in that order; junction bases with no gene match: 4. This CDR3 is built from 14 residues. Per the germline V gene, CDR1 is SGHVS and CDR2 is FNYEAQ. CDR3 in DNA: TGTGCCAGCGGGACAGGCGATAACACCGGGGAGCTGTTTTTT. It codes for CASGTGDNTGELFF. Based on the CDR3 plus reference TRBV7-6 and TRBJ2-2, the full variable domain is GAGVSQSPRYKVTKRGQDVALRCDPISGHVSLYWYRQALGQGPEFLTYFNYEAQQDKSGLPNDRFSAERPEGSISTLTIQRTEQRDSAMYRCASGTGDNTGELFFGEGSRLTVL.

The rearrangement uses TRBV7-9 and TRBJ2-7; 7 bases line up with TRBD2. The trim removed 5 bases at V and 5 bases at J, leaving 9 bases unmatched. The CDR3 sequence is 14 residues long. The germline V gene encodes CDR1 SEHNR and CDR2 FQNEAQ (reference sequence). This CDR3 reads CASSPSGTVNEQYF. The DNA of the CDR3 is TGTGCCAGCAGCCCGAGCGGGACCGTCAACGAGCAGTACTTC.

This clone was detected a few times. The chain uses TRBV6-1 and TRBJ1-3; D might be TRBD1 (6 bases). Trimming shortened V by 1 base and J by 2 bases, and 12 bases separated the two germline ends. CDR3 size: 16 residues. CDR1 and CDR2 from the germline V gene are MNHNS and SASEGT. This CDR3 reads CASSEVAGEAGNTIYF. Here the CDR3 DNA reads TGTGCCAGCAGTGAAGTCGCAGGGGAAGCTGGAAACACCATATATTTT.

The chain employs TRBV29-1 and TRBJ1-5, with TRBD1 as a possible D gene (6 bases). Trimming removed 0 bases at V and 9 bases at J, with 9 bases between. The CDR3 consists of 12 residues. From germline, CDR1 is SQVTM and CDR2 ANQGSEA. CDR3 sequence: CSVEETGRPQHF. Written as DNA, the CDR3 is TGCAGCGTTGAAGAAACAGGGAGGCCCCAGCATTTT. The variable domain in full, with the rest retrieved from reference TRBV29-1 and TRBJ1-5, is SAVISQKPSRDICQRGTSLTIQCQVDSQVTMMFWYRQQPGQSLTLIATANQGSEATYESGFVIDKFPISRPNLTFSTLTVSNMSPEDSSIYLCSVEETGRPQHFGDGTRLSIL.

The chain carries TRBV20-1 and TRBJ1-2; D is undetermined. This CDR3 has 14 amino acids. The germline V gene encodes CDR1 DFQATT and CDR2 SNEGSKA (reference sequence). V gave up 3 bases and J gave up 3 bases, with 14 bases separating them. The CDR3, as DNA: TGCAGTGCTAGTCGCCCTGTTCGAGACTATGGCTACACCTTC. This translates into CSASRPVRDYGYTF.

The rearrangement joins TRBV11-3 to TRBJ2-1, with TRBD2 identical over 8 bases. The junction had 7 bases not matched to a gene; V was cut back by 1 base and J by 5 bases. The CDR3 is 16 amino acids. Germline CDR1 is SGHNT and CDR2 is YENEEA. The CDR3 bases are TGTGCCAGCAGCTTAGTTGGTACTAGCGGTAACAATGAGCAGTTCTTC. This sequence encodes CASSLVGTSGNNEQFF. Using reference TRBV11-3 and TRBJ2-1 for the parts outside the CDR3, the full variable domain is EAGVVQSPRYKIIEKKQPVAFWCNPISGHNTLYWYLQNLGQGPELLIRYENEEAVDDSQLPKDRFSAERLKGVDSTLKIQPAELGDSAVYLCASSLVGTSGNNEQFFGPGTRLTVL.

This rearrangement joins TRBV9 to TRBJ2-3; 10 bases agree with TRBD2. The CDR3 loop spans 14 amino acids. V shed 4 bases, J shed 4 bases, and the junction held 3 bases outside the gene matches. Germline lookup yields CDR1 SGDLS and CDR2 YYNGEE. The CDR3: CASSLSGRPDTQYF. The CDR3 bases are TGTGCCAGCAGCCTTAGCGGGAGGCCAGATACGCAGTATTTT.

V and J are TRBV4-2 and TRBJ2-7; D is perhaps TRBD2 (6 bases). This CDR3 contains 14 residues. Trimming pared 4 bases from V and 2 bases from J, leaving 12 bases between. Germline lookup yields CDR1 LGHNA and CDR2 YNFKEQ. CDR3 protein: CASSLLARPYEQYF. CDR3 DNA: TGTGCCAGCAGCCTGCTAGCGAGACCCTACGAGCAGTACTTC.

The CDR3 loop is CASSRTSGRANEQFF. In DNA form, the CDR3 reads TGTGCCAGCAGTCGGACTAGCGGGAGGGCCAATGAGCAGTTCTTC. The chain carries TRBV6-5 and TRBJ2-1; TRBD2 matches 15 bases. The CDR3 is 15 residues long. Germline V gives CDR1 MNHEY, CDR2 SVGAGI. The trim removed 5 bases at V and 6 bases at J, leaving 2 bases unmatched.

The V call is TRBV28, the J call TRBJ2-4; 8 positions match TRBD1. Trimming at V came to 2 bases and at J to 0 bases, leaving 12 bases not matched to a gene. CDR1 MDHEN and CDR2 SYDVKM come from the germline V gene. The CDR3 runs 19 residues. The CDR3 nucleotides read TGTGCCAGCAGTTTAAAATGGACAGGGAGAGGGCGAGCCAAAAACATTCAGTACTTC. It translates to CASSLKWTGRGRAKNIQYF.

The chain joins TRBV4-2 to TRBJ2-1; 10 bases match TRBD2. After removal of 0 bases from V and 5 bases from J, the junction contained 7 bases not matched to a gene. This CDR3 is 17 amino acids long. Germline CDR1 LGHNA, CDR2 YNFKEQ. CDR3 loop: CASSQDRQRGGDNEQFF. The CDR3 nucleotides read TGTGCCAGCAGCCAAGATCGCCAGCGGGGGGGGGACAATGAGCAGTTCTTC.

The chain recombines TRBV28 with TRBJ1-3; D remains unclear. Germline values: CDR1 MDHEN, CDR2 SYDVKM. V lost 6 bases to trimming and J lost 0 bases, with 15 bases between them. The CDR3 extends over 16 amino acids. Here the CDR3 reads CASRPSDGNSGNTIYF. For the CDR3, the DNA is TGTGCCAGCAGGCCCTCGGACGGGAACTCTGGAAACACCATATATTTT.

The chain is built from TRBV19 and TRBJ1-4, with a tentative D call TRBD1 (5 bases). Trimming left V 5 bases short and J 0 bases short, with 13 bases between. CDR3 size: 16 residues. Germline V CDR1 and CDR2: LNHDA, SQIVND (reference sequence). Written as DNA, the CDR3 is TGTGCCAGTAGTTACCAGGGCAGAGCAACTAATGAAAAACTGTTTTTT. It specifies CASSYQGRATNEKLFF.

This clone appeared many times. The chain joins TRBV4-1 to TRBJ2-7; D is unresolved. Trimming left V 0 bases short and J 7 bases short, with 16 bases between. The CDR3 spans 15 residues. Per the germline V gene, CDR1 is MGHRA and CDR2 is YSYEKL. CDR3 nucleotide sequence: TGCGCCAGCAGCCAAGATCAAGCGTCCTGGTCGGAGCAGTACTTC. It codes for CASSQDQASWSEQYF.

This sequence joins TRBV28 and TRBJ2-1; D not certain. This CDR3 region has 11 residues. The ends were cut back, 6 bases at V and 7 bases at J, with 7 bases in the middle. The germline CDR1 and CDR2 sequences are MDHEN and SYDVKM. CDR3 in DNA: TGTGCCAGCAGCCCCAGGAATGAGCAGTTCTTC. Translation gives CASSPRNEQFF.

V usage is TRBV5-5 and J usage is TRBJ1-2, with 8 bases fitting TRBD1. Germline trimming cut 3 bases from V and 2 bases from J; bases unmatched to any gene: 15. The CDR3 has 18 residues. Per germline, CDR1 SGHKS and CDR2 YYEKEE (reference sequence). CDR3 nucleotide sequence: TGTGCCAGCAGCTCAGGACAGGGAATAAAGGCTCCAAACTATGGCTACACCTTC. Protein sequence: CASSSGQGIKAPNYGYTF.

The rearrangement links TRBV6-1 to TRBJ1-1, with a weak D call TRBD1 (5 bases). CDR1 and CDR2 (germline): MNHNS, SASEGT. The CDR3 extends over 16 amino acids. Trimming took 1 base from V and 4 from J, leaving 16 bases between them. DNA of the CDR3: TGTGCCAGCAGTGAAGTCCCGGCCCGAAGGGGCACTGAAGCTTTCTTT. Its protein is CASSEVPARRGTEAFF.

This chain joins TRBV6-5 and TRBJ1-1; TRBD1 matches at 7 bases. The V segment lost 0 bases and the J segment 4 bases; nucleotides outside the gene matches: 5. This CDR3 comprises 15 residues. Per the germline V gene, CDR1 is MNHEY and CDR2 is SVGAGI. DNA of the CDR3: TGTGCCAGCAGTTACTCGAACAGGGGCGGCACTGAAGCTTTCTTT. It translates to CASSYSNRGGTEAFF.

This chain joins TRBV6-5 and TRBJ1-2; no clear D gene. The CDR3 extends over 12 amino acids. V lost 8 bases to trimming and J lost 2 bases, with 9 bases between them. Per germline, CDR1 MNHEY and CDR2 SVGAGI. CDR3 coding DNA: TGTGCCAGCCGAAGCGGGAACTATGGCTACACCTTC. This sequence encodes CASRSGNYGYTF.

This clone came up a few times. This chain joins TRBV12-3 or TRBV12-4 and TRBJ1-1, with D possibly matching TRBD1 (6 bases). Trimming removed 1 base from V and 9 bases from J, with 12 bases in between. This CDR3 contains 13 residues. The CDR3 nucleotides are TGTGCCAGCAGTTTAGGCGCAGGGGTGCAAGCTTTCTTT. Protein: CASSLGAGVQAFF.

V gene TRBV7-8 combines with J gene TRBJ2-5; 7 bases match TRBD2. J was trimmed by 3 bases and V by 2 bases; bases with no gene match: 3. The CDR3 is 14 residues long. Germline V CDR1 and CDR2: SGHVS, FQNEAQ. Here the CDR3 reads CASSLIRGEETQYF. The CDR3 DNA reads TGTGCCAGCAGCTTAATTCGGGGGGAAGAGACCCAGTACTTC.

The chain combines TRBV6-5 with TRBJ1-1, with D possibly matching TRBD1 (5 bases). This CDR3 is built from 14 residues. V was shortened by 5 bases and J by 8 bases, with 18 bases between the two germline ends. The V gene's germline CDR1 is MNHEY and CDR2 SVGAGI. Here the CDR3 DNA reads TGTGCCAGCAGTCCGGAGGGTGGGGGGAGCGAAGCTTTCTTT. Its translation: CASSPEGGGSEAFF.

The gene calls are TRBV5-1 and TRBJ2-7; TRBD1 matches 8 bases. The CDR3 loop spans 15 amino acids. Unmatched junction bases numbered 5, after V lost 3 bases and J lost 0 bases. Germline assignment: CDR1 SGHRS and CDR2 YFSETQ. The CDR3 DNA is TGCGCCAGCAGCTCGACAGGGGTGGCCTCCTACGAGCAGTACTTC. Residues: CASSSTGVASYEQYF.

V usage is TRBV5-4 and J usage is TRBJ2-2, with TRBD2 as a possible D gene (7 bases). The CDR3 has 16 residues. The ends were cut back, 9 bases at V and 2 bases at J, with 20 bases in the middle. In germline, CDR1 is SGHNT, CDR2 YYREEE (reference sequence). The CDR3 loop is CATISTGGLNTGELFF. The CDR3 DNA sequence: TGTGCCACCATTTCCACGGGGGGCCTTAACACCGGGGAGCTGTTTTTT.

This sequence joins TRBV10-3 and TRBJ1-4; 10 bases are shared with TRBD1. The CDR3 runs to 16 residues. CDR1 is ENHRY, CDR2 SYGVKD, per germline. Trimming took 4 bases from V and 3 from J; bases not matched to a gene: 5. In DNA form, the CDR3 reads TGTGCCATCAGTGCAGGACAGGGGGTGTCTAATGAAAAACTGTTTTTT. This gives the protein CAISAGQGVSNEKLFF.

The rearrangement links TRBV2 to TRBJ2-1, with 7 nucleotides matching TRBD1. Trimming cost V 5 bases and J 11 bases; bases outside gene matches: 6. Germline V gene sequence: CDR1 SNHLY, CDR2 FYNNEI. CDR3 length equals 12 residues. The CDR3 loop reads CASSYRGVQQFF. The CDR3 DNA sequence: TGTGCCAGCAGTTACAGGGGCGTACAGCAGTTCTTC.

V gene TRBV6-1 combines with J gene TRBJ1-2; 8 bases agree with TRBD1. Germline CDR1 and CDR2: MNHNS and SASEGT. The CDR3 consists of 15 residues. Trimming took 2 bases from V and 4 from J; bases not matched to a gene: 6. CDR3 sequence: CASSELTGDRYGYTF. For the CDR3, the DNA is TGTGCCAGCAGTGAACTGACAGGGGATCGCTATGGCTACACCTTC.